Detailed here is one TCR beta chain. The record originates from a study of blood T cell repertoires in COVID-19. Across the study: Acute-phase and convalescent COVID-19 samples originated in the United States, Italy and Spain.

Authors' data handling: Using reference gene primer amplification, nucleated cell counts were estimated. Sequencing was performed with immunoSEQ multiplex PCR; in TCRdb, only in-frame clones are kept and a portion is missing. D and trimming were read from the DNA, whereas the V and J calls and clone size are those reported in that table. The sample consists of fewer than 450,000 clones, around 90% of them appearing once. V lost 3 bases and J lost 1, with 12 bases in between. Germline CDR1 is SGHTA and CDR2 is FQGNSA. This CDR3 has 15 amino acids. The specimen was peripheral blood. The receptor was derived from a woman aged 18 to 35 who had recovered from COVID-19. The chain carries TRBV7-2 and TRBJ1-1; D unclear. The CDR3 DNA reads as TGTGCCAGCAGCTTGGGGAGGGTCGAGAACACTGAAGCTTTCTTT. It codes for CASSLGRVENTEAFF.